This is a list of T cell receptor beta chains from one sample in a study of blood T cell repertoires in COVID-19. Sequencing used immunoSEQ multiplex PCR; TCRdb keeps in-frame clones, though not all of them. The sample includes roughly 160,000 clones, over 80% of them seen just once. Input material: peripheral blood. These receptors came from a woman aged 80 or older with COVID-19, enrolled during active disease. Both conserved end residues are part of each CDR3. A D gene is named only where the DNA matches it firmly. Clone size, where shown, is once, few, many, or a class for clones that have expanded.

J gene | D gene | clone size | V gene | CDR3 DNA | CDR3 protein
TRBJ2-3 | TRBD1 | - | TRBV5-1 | TGCGCCAGCAGCGGACAGGGTCTCTCAGATACGCAGTATTTT | CASSGQGLSDTQYF
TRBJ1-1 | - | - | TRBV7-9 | TGTGCCAGCATCCCCGGGACATCGAACACTGAAGCTTTCTTT | CASIPGTSNTEAFF
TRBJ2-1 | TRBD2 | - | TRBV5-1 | TGCGCCAGCAGCTTGGGAAACGGGAGGACGTATGAGCAGTTCTTC | CASSLGNGRTYEQFF
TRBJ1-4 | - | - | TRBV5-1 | TGCGCCAGCAGCTTCGACGGGAATGAAAAGCTGTTTTTT | CASSFDGNEKLFF
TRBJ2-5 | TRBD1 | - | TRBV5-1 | TGCGCCAGCAGTACACAGGGGAGCCCCCAAGAGACCCAGTACTTC | CASSTQGSPQETQYF
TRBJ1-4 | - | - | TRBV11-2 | TGTGCCAGCAGCTTAGTTGGGGGCTGGTCAACTAATGAAAAACTGTTTTTT | CASSLVGGWSTNEKLFF
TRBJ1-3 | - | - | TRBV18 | TGTGCCAGCTCACCACCGGGGCAGGGAGGAAACACCATATATTTT | CASSPPGQGGNTIYF
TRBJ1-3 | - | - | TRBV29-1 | TGCAGCGTTGGAAACTTGGGCCCTGGAAACACCATATATTTT | CSVGNLGPGNTIYF
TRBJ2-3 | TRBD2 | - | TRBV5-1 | TGCGCCAGCAGTCCGGGACTAGCGGCAAAAACAGATACGCAGTATTTT | CASSPGLAAKTDTQYF
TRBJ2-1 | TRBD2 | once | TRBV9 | TGTGCCAGCAGCGTGACGGGAGGGCCGATCAATGAGCAGTTCTTC | CASSVTGGPINEQFF
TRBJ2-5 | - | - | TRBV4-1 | TGCGCCAGCAGCCGACCGGGACAACAAGAGACCCAGTACTTC | CASSRPGQQETQYF
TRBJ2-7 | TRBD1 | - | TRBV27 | TGTGCCAGCAGACGACAGGGTGGAACCTACGAGCAGTACTTC | CASRRQGGTYEQYF
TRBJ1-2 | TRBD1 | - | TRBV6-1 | TGTGCCAGCAGTGAAGAAAGACAGGGGGCGTACTATGGCTACACCTTC | CASSEERQGAYYGYTF
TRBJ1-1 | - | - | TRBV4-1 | TGCGCCAGCAGCCACGGGGTAACGAACACTGAAGCTTTCTTT | CASSHGVTNTEAFF
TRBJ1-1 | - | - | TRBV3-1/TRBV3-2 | TGTGCCAGCAGCCAAGATTTAGGGGCAGGACGGGTAGCTTTCTTT | CASSQDLGAGRVAFF
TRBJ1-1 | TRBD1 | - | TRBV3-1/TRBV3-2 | TGTGCCAGCAGCCAGGGGACAGGGTGGGGCACTGAAGCTTTCTTT | CASSQGTGWGTEAFF
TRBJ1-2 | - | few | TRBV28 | TGTGCCAGCAGTCCAAACAGTATCGTCTATGGCTACACCTTC | CASSPNSIVYGYTF
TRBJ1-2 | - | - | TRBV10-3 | TGTGCCATCAGTGAGACCTCGACGGGCTATGGCTACACCTTC | CAISETSTGYGYTF
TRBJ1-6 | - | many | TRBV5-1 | TGCGCCAGCAGCCGCGGACAGTCAAATTCACCCCTCCACTTT | CASSRGQSNSPLHF
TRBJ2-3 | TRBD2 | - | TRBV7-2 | TGTGCCAGCAGCCACCCTAGCGGGGGGGGCACAGATACGCAGTATTTT | CASSHPSGGGTDTQYF
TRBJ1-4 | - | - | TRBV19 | TGTGCCAGTAGAACCCAGGCTGGGGGCCGTGAAAAACTGTTTTTT | CASRTQAGGREKLFF
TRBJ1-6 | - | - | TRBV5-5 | TGTGCCAGCAGCTCGGGGGGGAGCTCCTATAATTCACCCCTCCACTTT | CASSSGGSSYNSPLHF
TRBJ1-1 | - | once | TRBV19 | TGTGCCAGTAGTATAGAACGGGGGGCGGCGGCTTTCTTT | CASSIERGAAAFF
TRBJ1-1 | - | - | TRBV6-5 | TGTGCCAGCAGCCCGTTTAGGGAGGCTGAAGCTTTCTTT | CASSPFREAEAFF
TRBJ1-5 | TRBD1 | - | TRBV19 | TGTGCCAGTAGTATGCTGGGACAGGGGGCGCGTCAGCCCCAGCATTTT | CASSMLGQGARQPQHF
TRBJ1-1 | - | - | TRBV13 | TGTGCCAGCAGCTTCGGGGGCACTGAAGCTTTCTTT | CASSFGGTEAFF
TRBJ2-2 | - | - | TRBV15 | TGTGCCACCAGCAAAACAGAGAACACCGGGGAGCTGTTTTTT | CATSKTENTGELFF
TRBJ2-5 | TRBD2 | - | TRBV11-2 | TGTGCCAGCAGCCCACTAGCGGGAGGTCCCCTGGAGACCCAGTACTTC | CASSPLAGGPLETQYF
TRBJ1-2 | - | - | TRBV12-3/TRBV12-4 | TGTGCCAGCAGTTTACAGGGGACTACTGGCTACACCTTC | CASSLQGTTGYTF
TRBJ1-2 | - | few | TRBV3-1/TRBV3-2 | TGTGCCAGCAGCCTCAAACAGATTAACTATGGCTACACCTTC | CASSLKQINYGYTF
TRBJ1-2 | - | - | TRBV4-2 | TGTGCCAGCAGCCAAGGTCGGCCCCAGGGTCTAGGGAATGGCTACACCTTC | CASSQGRPQGLGNGYTF
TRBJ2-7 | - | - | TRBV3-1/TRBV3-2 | TGTGCCAGCAGCCAGTCGGCCCTCTCAGAGGACGAGCAGTACTTC | CASSQSALSEDEQYF
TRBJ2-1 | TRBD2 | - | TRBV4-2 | TGTGCCAGCAGCCAAGAGGGAGGGACCTACAATGAGCAGTTCTTC | CASSQEGGTYNEQFF
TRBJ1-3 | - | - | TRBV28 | TGTGCCAGCAGCTCCGGCGGGGGCTCTGTCGACACCATATATTTT | CASSSGGGSVDTIYF
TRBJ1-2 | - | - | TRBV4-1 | TGCGCCAGCAGCCAAGAACCGCCGGGTTCCTATGGCTACACCTTC | CASSQEPPGSYGYTF
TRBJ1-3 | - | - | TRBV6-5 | TGTGCCAGCAGTTACGGGAGCTCTGGAAACACCATATATTTT | CASSYGSSGNTIYF
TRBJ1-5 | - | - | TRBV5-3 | TGTGCCAGACGGGGATGGAGGGGACGGGCGAGCAATCAGCCCCAGCATTTT | CARRGWRGRASNQPQHF
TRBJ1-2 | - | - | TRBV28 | TGTGCCAGCAGTTCTAGGGGCTCAGGGGAATACTATGGCTACACCTTC | CASSSRGSGEYYGYTF
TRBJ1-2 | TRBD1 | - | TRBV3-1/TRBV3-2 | TGTGCCAGCAGCAGAACCGGACAGGGGCACTATGGCTACACCTTC | CASSRTGQGHYGYTF
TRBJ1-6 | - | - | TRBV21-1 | TGTGCCAGCAGCAAAGCGGGGGGACGAGGGATCTCACCCCTCCACTTT | CASSKAGGRGISPLHF
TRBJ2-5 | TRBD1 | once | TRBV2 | TGTGCCAGCAGTGCTTTAGGGACAGGGGGCTGGGAGACCCAGTACTTC | CASSALGTGGWETQYF
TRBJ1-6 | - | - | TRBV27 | TGTGCCAGCAGCTTACAACTAGGGAATTCACCCCTCCACTTT | CASSLQLGNSPLHF
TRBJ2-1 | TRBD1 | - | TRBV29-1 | TGCAGCGTTGCAAAATCTGGGACAGGGGGGACCTACAATGAGCAGTTCTTC | CSVAKSGTGGTYNEQFF
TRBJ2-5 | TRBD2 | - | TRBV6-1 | TGTGCCAGCAGTGATAGCGGGGGGGCCGCGGCCCAGTACTTC | CASSDSGGAAAQYF
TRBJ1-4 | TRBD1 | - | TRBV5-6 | TGTGCCAGCAGCTTTATGGGACAGGGCTCAAGACAGGAAAAACTGTTTTTT | CASSFMGQGSRQEKLFF